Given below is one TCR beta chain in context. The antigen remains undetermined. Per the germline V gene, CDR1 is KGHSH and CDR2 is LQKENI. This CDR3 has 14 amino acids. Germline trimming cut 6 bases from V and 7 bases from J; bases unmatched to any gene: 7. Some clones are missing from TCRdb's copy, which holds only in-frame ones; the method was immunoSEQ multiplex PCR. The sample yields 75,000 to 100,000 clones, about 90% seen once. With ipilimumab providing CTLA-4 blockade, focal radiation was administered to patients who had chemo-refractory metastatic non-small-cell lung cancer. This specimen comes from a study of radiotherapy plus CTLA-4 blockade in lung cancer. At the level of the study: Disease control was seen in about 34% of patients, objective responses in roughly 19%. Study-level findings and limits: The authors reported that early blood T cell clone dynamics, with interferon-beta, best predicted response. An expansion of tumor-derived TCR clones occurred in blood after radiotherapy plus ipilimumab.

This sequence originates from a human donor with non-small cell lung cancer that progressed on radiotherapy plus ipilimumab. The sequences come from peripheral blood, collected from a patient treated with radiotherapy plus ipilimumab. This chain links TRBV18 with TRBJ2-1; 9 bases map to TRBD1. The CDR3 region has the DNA TGTGCCAGCTCGGGACAGGGCATAGGGAATGAGCAGTTCTTC. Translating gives CASSGQGIGNEQFF.